This paragraph reports one T cell receptor (beta chain). As originally analysed: Amplification with reference gene primers provided the estimates of nucleated cell counts. Produced via immunoSEQ multiplex PCR; TCRdb's table is partial and in-frame only. V, J and clone size derive from that table, while D and trimming were established from the DNA sequence. In the table there are about 210,000 clones, around 82% of which are singletons. Germline CDR1 LGHDT, CDR2 YNNKEL (reference sequence). The CDR3 totals 15 residues. V lost 0 bases to trimming and J lost 5 bases, with 13 bases between them. This entry comes from a study of blood T cell repertoires in COVID-19. Looking at the study overall: The samples span acute and convalescent COVID-19 from the United States, Italy and Spain. PBMCs, B-cell-depleted T cells, or T cells provided the cDNA or gDNA that made up the material.

The receptor's source is a woman in her thirties or forties with acute or convalescent COVID-19. V is TRBV3-1 (or the pseudogene TRBV3-2) and J is TRBJ1-1; D may be TRBD1 (6 bases). The sequenced material came from peripheral blood. The CDR3 nucleotides read TGTGCCAGCAGCCAAGATGGGAGGGGGGGGACTGAAGCTTTCTTT. Protein product: CASSQDGRGGTEAFF.